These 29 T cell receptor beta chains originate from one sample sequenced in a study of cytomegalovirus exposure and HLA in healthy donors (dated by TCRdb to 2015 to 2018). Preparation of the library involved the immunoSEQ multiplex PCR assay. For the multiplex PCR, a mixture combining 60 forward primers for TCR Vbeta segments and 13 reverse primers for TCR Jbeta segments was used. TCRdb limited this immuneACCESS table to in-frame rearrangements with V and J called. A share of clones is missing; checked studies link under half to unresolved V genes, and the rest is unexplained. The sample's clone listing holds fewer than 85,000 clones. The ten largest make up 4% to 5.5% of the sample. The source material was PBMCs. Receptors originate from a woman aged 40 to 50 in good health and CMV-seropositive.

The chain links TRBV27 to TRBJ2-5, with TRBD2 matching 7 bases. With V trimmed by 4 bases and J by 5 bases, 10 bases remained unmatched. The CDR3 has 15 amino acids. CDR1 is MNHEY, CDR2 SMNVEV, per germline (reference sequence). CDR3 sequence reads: CASSSPTSYLETQYF. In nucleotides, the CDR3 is TGTGCCAGCAGTTCACCGACTAGCTATTTGGAGACCCAGTACTTC.

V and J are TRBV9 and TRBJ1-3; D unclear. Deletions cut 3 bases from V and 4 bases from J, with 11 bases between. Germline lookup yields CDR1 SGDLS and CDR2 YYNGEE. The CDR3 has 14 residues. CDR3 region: CASSAQTEGNTIYF. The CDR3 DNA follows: TGTGCCAGCAGCGCCCAAACAGAAGGAAACACCATATATTTT.

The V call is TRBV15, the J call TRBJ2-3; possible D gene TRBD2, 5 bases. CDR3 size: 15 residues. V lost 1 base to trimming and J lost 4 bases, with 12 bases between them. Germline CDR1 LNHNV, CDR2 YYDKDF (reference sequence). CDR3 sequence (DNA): TGTGCCACCAGCAGAGCTGGGGTAGCGTCAGATACGCAGTATTTT. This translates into CATSRAGVASDTQYF.

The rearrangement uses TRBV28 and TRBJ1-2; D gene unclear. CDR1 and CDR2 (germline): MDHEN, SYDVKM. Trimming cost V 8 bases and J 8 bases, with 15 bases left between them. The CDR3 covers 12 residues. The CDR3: CASLKGPGGYTF. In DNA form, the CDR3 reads TGTGCCAGCCTCAAGGGCCCGGGGGGCTACACCTTC.

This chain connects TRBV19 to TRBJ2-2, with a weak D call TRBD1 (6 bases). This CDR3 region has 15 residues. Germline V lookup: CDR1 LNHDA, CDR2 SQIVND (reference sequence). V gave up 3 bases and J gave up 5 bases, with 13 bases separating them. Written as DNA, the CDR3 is TGTGCCAGTAGTATCTGGGGGCCAGGGACCGGGGAGCTGTTTTTT. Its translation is CASSIWGPGTGELFF. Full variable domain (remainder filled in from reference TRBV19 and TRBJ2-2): DGGITQSPKYLFRKEGQNVTLSCEQNLNHDAMYWYRQDPGQGLRLIYYSQIVNDFQKGDIAEGYSVSREKKESFPLTVTSAQKNPTAFYLCASSIWGPGTGELFFGEGSRLTVL.

The CDR3 DNA follows: TGTGCCAGCAGTTTGAGGGCCGCCGGGGAGCTGTTTTTT. It yields the protein CASSLRAAGELFF. The genes are TRBV6-5 and TRBJ2-2; D perhaps matches TRBD2 (5 bases). Germline assignment: CDR1 MNHEY and CDR2 SVGAGI. CDR3 size: 13 residues. Trimming pared 4 bases from V and 6 bases from J, leaving 9 bases between.

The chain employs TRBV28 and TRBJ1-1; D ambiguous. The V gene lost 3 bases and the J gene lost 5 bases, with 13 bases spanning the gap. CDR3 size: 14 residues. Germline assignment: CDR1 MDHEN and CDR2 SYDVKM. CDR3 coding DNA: TGTGCCAGCAGTTTGAGCATGGCGGTGACTGAAGCTTTCTTT. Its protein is CASSLSMAVTEAFF.

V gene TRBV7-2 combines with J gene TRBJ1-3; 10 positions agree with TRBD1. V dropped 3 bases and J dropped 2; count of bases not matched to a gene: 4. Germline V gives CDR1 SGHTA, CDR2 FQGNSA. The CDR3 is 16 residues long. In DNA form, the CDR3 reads TGTGCCAGCAGCTTCAGACAGGGGGCGACTGGAAACACCATATATTTT. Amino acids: CASSFRQGATGNTIYF.

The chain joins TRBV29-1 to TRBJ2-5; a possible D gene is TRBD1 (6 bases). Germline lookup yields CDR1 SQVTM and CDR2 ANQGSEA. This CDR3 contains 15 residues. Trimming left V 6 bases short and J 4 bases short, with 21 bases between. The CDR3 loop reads CSVGGGEMSRETQYF. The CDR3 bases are TGCAGCGTAGGGGGTGGGGAAATGAGCCGAGAGACCCAGTACTTC.

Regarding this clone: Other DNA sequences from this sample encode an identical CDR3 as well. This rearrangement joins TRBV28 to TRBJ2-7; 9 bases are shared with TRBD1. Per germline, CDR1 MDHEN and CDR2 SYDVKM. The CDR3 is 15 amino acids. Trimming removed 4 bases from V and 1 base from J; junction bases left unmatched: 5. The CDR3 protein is CASSSPGQGSYEQYF. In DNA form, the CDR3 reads TGTGCCAGCAGTTCACCGGGACAGGGTTCCTACGAGCAGTACTTC. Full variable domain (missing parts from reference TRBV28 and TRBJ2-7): DVKVTQSSRYLVKRTGEKVFLECVQDMDHENMFWYRQDPGLGLRLIYFSYDVKMKEKGDIPEGYSVSREKKERFSLILESASTNQTSMYLCASSSPGQGSYEQYFGPGTRLTVT.

The CDR3 bases are TGTGCCAGCAGTTTAGCCGGGACTAGCGGCTACGAGCAGTACTTC. It codes for CASSLAGTSGYEQYF. V gene TRBV27 combines with J gene TRBJ2-7; 11 bases align to TRBD2. There are 15 residues in the CDR3. V was clipped by 2 bases and J by 3 bases; unmatched bases: 3. The germline gives CDR1 MNHEY, CDR2 SMNVEV (reference sequence).

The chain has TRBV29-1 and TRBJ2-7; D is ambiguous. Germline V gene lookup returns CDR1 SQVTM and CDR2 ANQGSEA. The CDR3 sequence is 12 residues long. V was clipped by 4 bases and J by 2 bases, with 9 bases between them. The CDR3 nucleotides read TGCAGCGTTGCCGAACAGCCCTACGAGCAGTACTTC. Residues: CSVAEQPYEQYF.

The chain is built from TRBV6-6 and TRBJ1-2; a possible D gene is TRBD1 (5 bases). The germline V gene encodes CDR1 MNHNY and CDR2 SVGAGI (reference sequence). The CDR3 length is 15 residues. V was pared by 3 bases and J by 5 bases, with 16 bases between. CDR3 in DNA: TGTGCCAGCAGTTATCCGGGTCGGACAAAATATGGCTACACCTTC. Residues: CASSYPGRTKYGYTF.

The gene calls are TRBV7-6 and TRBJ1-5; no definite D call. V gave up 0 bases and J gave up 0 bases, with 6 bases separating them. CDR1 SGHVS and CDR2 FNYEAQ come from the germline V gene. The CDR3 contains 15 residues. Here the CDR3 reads CASSLAADSNQPQHF. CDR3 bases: TGTGCCAGCAGCTTAGCGGCGGATAGCAATCAGCCCCAGCATTTT.

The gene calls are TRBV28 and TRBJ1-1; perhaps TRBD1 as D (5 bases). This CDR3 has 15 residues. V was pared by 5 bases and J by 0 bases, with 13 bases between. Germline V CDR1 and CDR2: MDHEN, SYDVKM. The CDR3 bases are TGTGCCAGCAGTCTCAGGGTGGTAATGAACACTGAAGCTTTCTTT. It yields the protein CASSLRVVMNTEAFF.

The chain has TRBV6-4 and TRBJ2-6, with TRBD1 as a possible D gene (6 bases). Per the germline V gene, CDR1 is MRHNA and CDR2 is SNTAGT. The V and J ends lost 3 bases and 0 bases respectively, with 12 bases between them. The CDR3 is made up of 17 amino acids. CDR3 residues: CASSEMDSNSGANVLTF. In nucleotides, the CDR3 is TGTGCCAGCAGTGAGATGGACAGCAACTCTGGGGCCAACGTCCTGACTTTC.

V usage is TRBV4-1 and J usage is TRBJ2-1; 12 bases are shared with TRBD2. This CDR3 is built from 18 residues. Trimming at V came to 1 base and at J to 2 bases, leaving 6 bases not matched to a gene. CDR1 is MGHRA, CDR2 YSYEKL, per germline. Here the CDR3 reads CASSQGVLAGGPYNEQFF. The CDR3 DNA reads TGCGCCAGCAGCCAAGGTGTGCTAGCGGGAGGGCCCTACAATGAGCAGTTCTTC.

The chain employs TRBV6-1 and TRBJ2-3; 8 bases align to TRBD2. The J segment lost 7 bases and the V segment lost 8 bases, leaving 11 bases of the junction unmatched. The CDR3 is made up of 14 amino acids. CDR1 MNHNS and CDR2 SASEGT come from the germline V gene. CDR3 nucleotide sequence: TGTGCCAGCCGGATAACGGGAGGGAGGAATACGCAGTATTTT. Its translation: CASRITGGRNTQYF.

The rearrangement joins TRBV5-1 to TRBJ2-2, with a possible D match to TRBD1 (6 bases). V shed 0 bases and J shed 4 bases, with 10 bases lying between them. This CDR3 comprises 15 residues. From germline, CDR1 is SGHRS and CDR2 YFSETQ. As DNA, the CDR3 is TGCGCCAGCAGCTTGGAACAGGGTCGCACCGGGGAGCTGTTTTTT. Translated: CASSLEQGRTGELFF. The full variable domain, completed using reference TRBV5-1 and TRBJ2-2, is KAGVTQTPRYLIKTRGQQVTLSCSPISGHRSVSWYQQTPGQGLQFLFEYFSETQRNKGNFPGRFSGRQFSNSRSEMNVSTLELGDSALYLCASSLEQGRTGELFFGEGSRLTVL.

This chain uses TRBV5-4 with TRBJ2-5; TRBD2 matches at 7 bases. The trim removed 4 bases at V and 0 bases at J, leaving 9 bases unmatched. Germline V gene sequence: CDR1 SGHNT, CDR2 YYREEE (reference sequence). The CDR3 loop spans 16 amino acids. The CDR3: CASSISSGVYQETQYF. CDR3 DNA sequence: TGTGCCAGCAGCATATCTAGCGGAGTGTACCAAGAGACCCAGTACTTC.

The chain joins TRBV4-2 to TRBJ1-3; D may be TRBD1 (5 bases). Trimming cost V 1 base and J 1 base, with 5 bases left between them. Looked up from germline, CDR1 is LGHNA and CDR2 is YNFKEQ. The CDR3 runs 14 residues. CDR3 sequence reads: CASSQAGSGNTIYF. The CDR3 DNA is TGTGCCAGCAGCCAAGCAGGGTCTGGAAACACCATATATTTT.

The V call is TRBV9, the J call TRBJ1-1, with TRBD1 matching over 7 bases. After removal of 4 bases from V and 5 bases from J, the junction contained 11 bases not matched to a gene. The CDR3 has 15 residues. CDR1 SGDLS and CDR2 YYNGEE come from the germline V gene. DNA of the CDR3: TGTGCCAGCAGCTTGAGGACAGGTCCCTCGACTGAAGCTTTCTTT. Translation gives CASSLRTGPSTEAFF.

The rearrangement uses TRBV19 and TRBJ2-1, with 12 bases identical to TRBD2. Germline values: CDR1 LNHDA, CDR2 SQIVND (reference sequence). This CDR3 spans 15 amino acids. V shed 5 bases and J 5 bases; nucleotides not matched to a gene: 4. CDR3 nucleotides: TGTGCCAGTAGTCGGACTAGCGGGATGAACAATGAGCAGTTCTTC. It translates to CASSRTSGMNNEQFF.

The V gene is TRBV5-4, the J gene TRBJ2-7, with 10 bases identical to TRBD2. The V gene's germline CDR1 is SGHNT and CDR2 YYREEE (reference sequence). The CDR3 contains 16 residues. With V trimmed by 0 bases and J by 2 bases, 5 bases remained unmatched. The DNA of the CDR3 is TGTGCCAGCAGCTTGGGTGGGCTAGCGGGAGCCTACGAGCAGTACTTC. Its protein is CASSLGGLAGAYEQYF.

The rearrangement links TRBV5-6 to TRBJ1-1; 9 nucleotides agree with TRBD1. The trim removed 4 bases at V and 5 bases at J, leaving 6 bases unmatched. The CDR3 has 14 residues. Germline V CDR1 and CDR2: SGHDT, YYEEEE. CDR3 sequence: CASSTGQGITEAFF. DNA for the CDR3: TGTGCCAGCAGCACGGGACAGGGAATAACTGAAGCTTTCTTT.

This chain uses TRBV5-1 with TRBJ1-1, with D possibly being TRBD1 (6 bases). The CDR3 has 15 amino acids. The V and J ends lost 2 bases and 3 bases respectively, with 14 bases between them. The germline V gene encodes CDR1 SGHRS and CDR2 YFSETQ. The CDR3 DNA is TGCGCCAGCAGCTTAAGCGGGGGGCGCGACACTGAAGCTTTCTTT. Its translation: CASSLSGGRDTEAFF.

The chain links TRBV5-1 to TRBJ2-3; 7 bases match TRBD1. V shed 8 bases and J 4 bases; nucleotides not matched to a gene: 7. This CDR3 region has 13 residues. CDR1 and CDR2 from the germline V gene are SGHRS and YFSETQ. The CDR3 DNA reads TGCGCCAGTGAGAGGGGGCAGGCAGATACGCAGTATTTT. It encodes CASERGQADTQYF.

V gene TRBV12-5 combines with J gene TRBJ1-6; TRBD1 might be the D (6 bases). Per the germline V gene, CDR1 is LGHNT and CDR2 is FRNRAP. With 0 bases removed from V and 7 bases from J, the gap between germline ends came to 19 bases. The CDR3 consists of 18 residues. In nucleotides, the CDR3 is TGTGCTAGTGGTTTGGTACGGGGCAAAAACAGGGTAAATTCACCCCTCCACTTT. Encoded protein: CASGLVRGKNRVNSPLHF. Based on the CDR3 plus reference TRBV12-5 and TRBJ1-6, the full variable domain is DARVTQTPRHKVTEMGQEVTMRCQPILGHNTVFWYRQTMMQGLELLAYFRNRAPLDDSGMPKDRFSAEMPDATLATLKIQPSEPRDSAVYFCASGLVRGKNRVNSPLHFGNGTRLTVT.

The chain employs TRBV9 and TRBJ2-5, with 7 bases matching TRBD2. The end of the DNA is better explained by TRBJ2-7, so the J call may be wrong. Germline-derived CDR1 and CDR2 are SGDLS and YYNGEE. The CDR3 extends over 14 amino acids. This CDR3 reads CASSGGTKGYEQYF. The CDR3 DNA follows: TGTGCCAGCAGCGGCGGGACTAAGGGCTACGAGCAGTACTTC.